The 2 T cell receptor beta chains below all came from one sample that was sequenced in a study of shared clonotypes between healthy human individuals. TCRdb's table, derived via immunoSEQ multiplex PCR, lists solely in-frame clones and lacks some. Of 85,000 to 100,000 clones detected, 68% appear once; the ten largest clones hold approximately 46%. Sequences were obtained from memory CD8+ T cells sorted from blood. Subset specified: CD45RO+ cells pooled with CCR7-negative TemRA cells. These receptors came from a man aged 25 to 40 in good health.

This chain connects TRBV2 to TRBJ1-5; D unresolved. V lost 7 bases to trimming and J lost 6 bases, with 13 bases between them. Germline V gene data show CDR1 as SNHLY and CDR2 as FYNNEI. This CDR3 spans 13 amino acids. CDR3 nucleotides: TGTGCCAGCAACTCGGGTCCCCGTCAGCCCCAGCATTTT. Encoded protein: CASNSGPRQPQHF.

V is TRBV6-4 and J is TRBJ2-2; D possibly corresponds to TRBD2 (7 bases). Between the trimmed V and J ends, which lost 7 bases and 3 bases, there was a span of 24 bases. This CDR3 is 18 amino acids long. The germline CDR1 and CDR2 sequences are MRHNA and SNTAGT. In DNA, the CDR3 is TGTGCCAGCAAAATATTTGTAGCCGGGGGGCTTCACACCGGGGAGCTGTTTTTT. This gives the protein CASKIFVAGGLHTGELFF.